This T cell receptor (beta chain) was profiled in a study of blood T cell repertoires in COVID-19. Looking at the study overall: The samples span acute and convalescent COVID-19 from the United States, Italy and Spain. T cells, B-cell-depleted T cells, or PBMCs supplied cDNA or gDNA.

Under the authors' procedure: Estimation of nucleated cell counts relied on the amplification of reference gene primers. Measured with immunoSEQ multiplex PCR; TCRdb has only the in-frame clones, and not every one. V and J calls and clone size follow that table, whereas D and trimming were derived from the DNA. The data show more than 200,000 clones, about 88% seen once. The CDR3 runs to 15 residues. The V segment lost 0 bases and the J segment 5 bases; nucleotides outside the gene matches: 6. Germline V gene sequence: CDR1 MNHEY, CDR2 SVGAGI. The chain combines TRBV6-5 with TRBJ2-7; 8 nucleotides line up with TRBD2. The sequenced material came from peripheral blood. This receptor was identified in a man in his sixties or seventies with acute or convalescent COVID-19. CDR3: CASSYSSGSIHEQYF. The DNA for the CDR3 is TGTGCCAGCAGTTACTCGAGCGGGAGTATCCACGAGCAGTACTTC.